Described below is a single T cell receptor beta chain sequence and its context. Its antigen remains unknown. RNA transcripts were the template for amplifying TCR beta CDR3 regions. Initially, a first-round RT-PCR of the TCR CDR3 employed the HTBI primer set. MiXCR was run by TCRdb on the multiplex PCR reads, yielding one entry per CDR3 protein. The sample contains some 500,000 distinct CDR3 sequences, over 13% of which appear only once. No ophthalmopathy progression within 18 months constituted stable Graves' hyperthyroidism. Diagnoses were established using clinical symptoms, serum thyroxine and TRAb, thyroid ultrasound and orbital computed tomography. The data belong to a study of T cells in Graves' hyperthyroidism and ophthalmopathy. Study overall: Peripheral blood was drawn at first diagnosis, prior to all treatment. Overall study findings and caveats: Model-based prediction identified ophthalmopathy a median about 6 months prior to its onset.

The CDR3 consists of 15 residues. Germline loops: CDR1 SGHAT, CDR2 FQNNGV. The ends lost 4 bases at V and 4 bases at J; junction bases unmatched: 7. The sample comprised blood. The source is a woman under 30 with Graves' hyperthyroidism. V gene TRBV11-2 combines with J gene TRBJ2-3, with 8 nucleotides matching TRBD2. The CDR3, as DNA: TGTGCCAGCAGCTCCCGGACTAGCCCGCCAGATACGCAGTATTTT. It encodes CASSSRTSPPDTQYF.